The sequence of this T cell receptor beta chain was determined in a study of control samples from healthy donors and cancer patients. Assay: immunoSEQ multiplex PCR; the TCRdb copy retains only in-frame clones and omits some. The sample includes about 100,000 clones, around 88% of them seen just once. Trimming removed 1 base at V and 9 bases at J, with 10 bases between. The CDR3 consists of 13 residues. The sequence was obtained from a man aged 25-45 years in good health. The chain couples TRBV12-3 or TRBV12-4 to TRBJ2-1; D is ambiguous. Sequenced input: blood. In DNA, the CDR3 is TGTGCCAGCAGTTTAGAGGGTTTCAGTGAGCAGTTCTTC. The encoded protein is CASSLEGFSEQFF.